The 10 T cell receptor beta chains given below trace back to one sample, sequenced in a study of T-cell reconstitution after alpha-beta-depleted transplantation in children listed by TCRdb under 2016. Libraries were built with PCR. Instrument on record: Illumina HiSeq 2500. To normalize quantification of the TCRbeta repertoire, the TCR libraries were built with molecular barcoding that relied on unique molecular identifiers. Through fastp at Q25 and MiXCR, TCRdb rebuilt clones from the public reads, retaining in-frame beta chains. Rows are unified per CDR3 protein, each entry keeping the most common DNA and genes. Counted in this sample were about 120,000 distinct CDR3 sequences; about 9.4% of them appeared once. The ten largest clones add up to approximately 7.9% of the sample. Sample: PBMCs from the stem cell graft donor, taken from the stem cell graft. The receptor set was obtained from a human donor who donated a stem cell graft to a child with acute lymphoblastic leukemia.

This clonotype showed up many times. This chain uses TRBV18 with TRBJ1-5, with a tentative D call TRBD1 (5 bases). The length of the CDR3 is 15 residues. Germline-derived CDR1 and CDR2 are KGHSH and LQKENI. The V and J ends lost 2 bases and 6 bases respectively, with 14 bases between them. In DNA form, the CDR3 reads TGTGCCAGCTCACCAAGGGAGACAGTGGCTCAGCCCCAGCATTTT. Translation: CASSPRETVAQPQHF.

The table lists this clonotype with a few counts. At one end, the junction sequence differs from germline, possibly due to a read error. The chain is built from TRBV5-1 and TRBJ1-4; 9 positions agree with TRBD1. In germline, CDR1 is SGHRS, CDR2 YFSETQ. CDR3 length: 14 residues. This chain's CDR3 is CASSDRQGDEKLFF. CDR3 nucleotide sequence: TGCGCCAGCAGCGACCGACAGGGGGACGAAAAACTGTTTTTC.

At least ten counts were recorded for this clonotype. This chain uses TRBV5-1 with TRBJ2-5, with D tentatively TRBD2 (6 bases). The V and J ends lost 1 base and 5 bases respectively, with 18 bases between them. This CDR3 region has 16 residues. The germline V gene encodes CDR1 SGHRS and CDR2 YFSETQ. The CDR3 DNA reads TGCGCCAGCAGCTTGACCAGAGCTCATGGGGGGGAGACCCAGTACTTC. Translation: CASSLTRAHGGETQYF.

This clonotype was counted at least ten times. This sequence joins TRBV13 and TRBJ1-2; TRBD1 might be the D (5 bases). CDR1 and CDR2 (germline): PRHDT, FYEKMQ (reference sequence). This CDR3 is built from 15 residues. The ends were cut back, 4 bases at V and 6 bases at J, with 18 bases in the middle. CDR3 sequence: CASSSGGDTIDGYTF. CDR3 bases: TGTGCCAGCAGCTCCGGAGGGGATACTATTGATGGCTACACCTTC.

This clonotype was seen repeatedly, ten times or more. The genes are TRBV5-1 and TRBJ2-7; TRBD1 might be the D (6 bases). Germline V gene sequence: CDR1 SGHRS, CDR2 YFSETQ. The CDR3 spans 13 residues. The V end lost 4 bases, the J end lost 3 bases, and 11 bases lay between the germline ends. CDR3 protein: CASSLDRYYEQYF. The DNA for the CDR3 is TGCGCCAGCAGCCTGGACAGATACTACGAGCAGTACTTC.

This clonotype was picked up many times. V and J are TRBV28 and TRBJ2-6, with D possibly being TRBD1 or TRBD2 (5 bases each). The germline V and J ends were trimmed by 4 bases and 5 bases, with 15 bases remaining between them. Germline loops: CDR1 MDHEN, CDR2 SYDVKM. CDR3 length equals 16 residues. This chain's CDR3 is CASSSRGSDRANVLTF. CDR3 bases: TGTGCCAGCAGTTCCCGGGGCTCGGATCGGGCCAACGTCCTGACTTTC. Complete variable domain (other parts from reference TRBV28 and TRBJ2-6): DVKVTQSSRYLVKRTGEKVFLECVQDMDHENMFWYRQDPGLGLRLIYFSYDVKMKEKGDIPEGYSVSREKKERFSLILESASTNQTSMYLCASSSRGSDRANVLTFGAGSRLTVL.

Note on this clonotype: Just one base apart from a much larger clone, this may be a read error. This rearrangement joins TRBV18 to TRBJ1-4; D unresolved. Germline-derived CDR1 and CDR2 are KGHSH and LQKENI. CDR3 size: 11 residues. The CDR3 reads CASSRNEELFF. Written as DNA, the CDR3 is TGTGCCAGCTCACGTAATGAAGAACTGTTTTTT.

This clonotype was observed many times. The gene calls are TRBV12-3 or TRBV12-4 and TRBJ1-1; TRBD1 matches 7 bases. The CDR3 has 15 amino acids. V lost 3 bases and J lost 0; bases outside the gene matches: 4. The CDR3 sequence: CASSFITGVNTEAFF. The CDR3 DNA follows: TGTGCCAGCAGTTTTATAACAGGGGTGAACACTGAAGCTTTCTTT.

This clonotype was counted at least ten times. The genes are TRBV20-1 and TRBJ1-1, with a weak D call TRBD1 (6 bases). Trimming left V 0 bases short and J 8 bases short, with 22 bases between. The CDR3 runs to 16 residues. Per germline, CDR1 DFQATT and CDR2 SNEGSKA (reference sequence). The CDR3 coding sequence is TGCAGTGCTAGAGAAGGGGGTTTCCAATCGCTACTAGAAGCTTTCTTT. Residues: CSAREGGFQSLLEAFF.

This clonotype was detected ten times or more. The J gene is TRBJ2-1, the V gene TRBV4-3; 7 bases are shared with TRBD1. The CDR3 has 16 residues. The V and J ends lost 4 bases and 7 bases, in that order; junction bases with no gene match: 13. In germline, CDR1 is LGHNA, CDR2 YSLEER. CDR3 protein: CASSRLFEGAGNEQFF. CDR3 DNA: TGCGCCAGCAGCCGATTGTTTGAGGGGGCAGGAAATGAGCAGTTCTTC.